This T cell receptor (beta chain) is from a study of shared clonotypes between healthy human individuals. Study in general: Each donor's CD4 naive and CD4 memory cells filled three plates apiece, CD8 naive two, and CD8 memory one. Study results and caveats: Against clonotypes common to all four donors, non-shared ones had lower generation probabilities.

CD45RO-negative cells were positively selected for CCR7, leaving out terminally differentiated effector memory CD45RA+ cells. On this clone itself: Its specificity is not known. Other DNA sequences of this sample code for an identical CDR3.

V was cut by 3 bases and J by 1 base, with 12 bases left in between. The CDR3 is 14 amino acids. The germline gives CDR1 SQVTM, CDR2 ANQGSEA. Researchers ran the assay at a deep level. In the authors' workflow: As immunoSEQ supplied junction-only sequences (without quality scores), filtering differed. Sequencing was performed with immunoSEQ multiplex PCR; in TCRdb, only in-frame clones are kept and a portion is missing. V and J calls and clone size are copied from that table; D and trimming were computed from the DNA. The repertoire holds around 2,000,000 clones, with about 93% as singletons. The sequenced sample consisted of naive CD8+ T cells from PBMCs. The receptor was derived from a man between 18 and 35 years old in good health. Some clones in this sample may be carry-over from other donors' samples. The V call is TRBV29-1, the J call TRBJ1-1, with D possibly matching TRBD1 (6 bases). The CDR3 spells CSVEGGLGNTEAFF. Written as DNA, the CDR3 is TGCAGCGTTGAGGGGGGGCTTGGGAACACTGAAGCTTTCTTT.